Listed here is a single T cell receptor beta chain. Its antigen remains unknown. This sample is drawn from a study of a mutant IDH1 vaccine in newly diagnosed glioma. Study-level background: There were eight vaccinations for patients, given in weeks 1, 3, 5, 7, 11, 15, 19 and 23. Vaccines were begun 4-6 weeks after radiotherapy alone, or with temozolomide cycles. There were about 60% males and about 38% females among treated patients, whose mean age was about 41 years. Earlier care involved radiotherapy, temozolomide, or both, and the majority received both.

Data came from immunoSEQ multiplex PCR; TCRdb stores just in-frame clones and leaves some out. The sample carries tens of thousands of clones, roughly four fifths recorded once. Time point reported: week 23, last vaccination. With topical imiquimod, each dose of the vaccine consisted of 300 ug of mutant IDH1 20-mer peptide. This TCR came from a young man with glioma. The specimen was PBMCs, collected from a glioma patient whose treatment included an IDH1 peptide vaccine.

CDR3 nucleotides: TGTGCCAGCAGGGTCACAGGGTTCTCTGGAAACACCATATATTTT. Translated, it gives CASRVTGFSGNTIYF. The chain joins TRBV6-5 to TRBJ1-3; TRBD1 might be the D (6 bases). The V end was cut by 6 bases, the J end by 0 bases, with 12 bases between. CDR1 is MNHEY and CDR2 is SVGAGI in the germline V gene. This CDR3 comprises 15 residues.